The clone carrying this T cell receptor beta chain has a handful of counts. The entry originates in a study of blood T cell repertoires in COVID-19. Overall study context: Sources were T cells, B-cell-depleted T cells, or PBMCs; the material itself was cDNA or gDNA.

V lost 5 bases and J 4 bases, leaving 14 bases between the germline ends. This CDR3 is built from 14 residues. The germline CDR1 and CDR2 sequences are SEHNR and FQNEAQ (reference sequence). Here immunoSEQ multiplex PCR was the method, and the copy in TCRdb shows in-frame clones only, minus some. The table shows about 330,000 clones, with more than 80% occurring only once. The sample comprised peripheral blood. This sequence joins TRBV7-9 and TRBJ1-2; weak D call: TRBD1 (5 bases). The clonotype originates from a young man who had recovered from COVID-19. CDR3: CASSQGGAGYGYTF. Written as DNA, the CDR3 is TGTGCCAGCAGCCAGGGAGGGGCAGGCTATGGCTACACCTTC.